This record looks at one T cell receptor (delta chain) sequence and its context. The target antigen is unknown. The data belong to a study of γδ T cells in repeated Plasmodium falciparum infection. General study points: In Vdelta2-negative, largely Vdelta1+, gammadelta repertoires, repeated controlled infections appeared to drive clonal selection waves. Vdelta2-negative gammadelta repertoires appeared less diverse and less shared in Malian than Australian children.

TCRdb reanalysed the multiplex PCR reads via CATT. The table includes roughly 86,000 delta-chain clones, more than 1.4% detected once. Bulk repertoires came from Vgamma9/Vdelta2+ or Vdelta2-negative gammadelta T cells flow-sorted from PBMC. This CDR3 region has 15 residues. CDR1 is TSWWSYY and CDR2 is QGS in the germline V gene. V was pared by 4 bases and J by 1 base, with 13 bases between. The sequence derives from a pool of human donors (malaria-infected and uninfected, not separated). V usage is TRDV1 and J usage is TRDJ1, with unresolved D. No J gene is reported in TCRdb; it was inferred here by comparing the DNA with germline. The sample was gamma-delta T cells from blood. CDR3: CALGGFHSLTDKLIF. The CDR3 DNA sequence: TGTGCTCTTGGGGGTTTTCATTCTCTCACCGATAAACTCATCTTT.